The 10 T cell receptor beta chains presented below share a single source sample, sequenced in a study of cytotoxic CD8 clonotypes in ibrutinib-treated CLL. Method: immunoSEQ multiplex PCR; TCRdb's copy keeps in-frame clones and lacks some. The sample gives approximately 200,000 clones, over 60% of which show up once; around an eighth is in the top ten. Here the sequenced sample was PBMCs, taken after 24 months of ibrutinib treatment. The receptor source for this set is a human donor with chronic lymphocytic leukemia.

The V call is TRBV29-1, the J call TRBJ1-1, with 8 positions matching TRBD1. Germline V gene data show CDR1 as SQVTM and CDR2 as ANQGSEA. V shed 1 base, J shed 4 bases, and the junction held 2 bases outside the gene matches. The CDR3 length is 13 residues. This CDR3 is CSVEAGTGTEAFF. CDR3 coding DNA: TGCAGCGTTGAAGCTGGGACAGGCACTGAAGCTTTCTTT.

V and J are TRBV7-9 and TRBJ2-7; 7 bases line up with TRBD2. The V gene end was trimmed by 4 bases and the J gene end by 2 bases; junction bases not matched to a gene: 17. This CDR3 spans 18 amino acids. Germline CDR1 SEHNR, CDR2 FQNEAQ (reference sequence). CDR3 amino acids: CASSSHRQTRGEAYEQYF. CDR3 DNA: TGTGCCAGCAGCTCCCACCGTCAAACACGGGGGGAGGCCTACGAGCAGTACTTC.

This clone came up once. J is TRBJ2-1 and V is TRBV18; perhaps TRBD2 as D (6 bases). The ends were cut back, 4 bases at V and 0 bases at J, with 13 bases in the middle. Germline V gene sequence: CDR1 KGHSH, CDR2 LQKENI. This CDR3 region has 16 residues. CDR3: CASSRLGGHSYNEQFF. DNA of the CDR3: TGTGCCAGCTCACGGCTCGGGGGTCACTCCTACAATGAGCAGTTCTTC. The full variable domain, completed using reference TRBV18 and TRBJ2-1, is NAGVMQNPRHLVRRRGQEARLRCSPMKGHSHVYWYRQLPEEGLKFMVYLQKENIIDESGMPKERFSAEFPKEGPSILRIQQVVRGDSAAYFCASSRLGGHSYNEQFFGPGTRLTVL.

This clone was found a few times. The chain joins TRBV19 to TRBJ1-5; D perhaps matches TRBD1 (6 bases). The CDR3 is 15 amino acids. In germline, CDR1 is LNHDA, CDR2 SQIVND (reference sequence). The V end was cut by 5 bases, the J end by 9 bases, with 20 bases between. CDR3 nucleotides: TGTGCCAGTAGTTCCCCCGGGACAACGTATATGCCCCAGCATTTT. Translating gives CASSSPGTTYMPQHF.

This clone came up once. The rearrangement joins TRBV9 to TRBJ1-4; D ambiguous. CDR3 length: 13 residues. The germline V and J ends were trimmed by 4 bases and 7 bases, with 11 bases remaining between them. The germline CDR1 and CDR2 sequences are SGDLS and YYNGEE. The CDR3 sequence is CASSSRGSEKLFF. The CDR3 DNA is TGTGCCAGCAGCTCCCGCGGGAGTGAAAAACTGTTTTTT.

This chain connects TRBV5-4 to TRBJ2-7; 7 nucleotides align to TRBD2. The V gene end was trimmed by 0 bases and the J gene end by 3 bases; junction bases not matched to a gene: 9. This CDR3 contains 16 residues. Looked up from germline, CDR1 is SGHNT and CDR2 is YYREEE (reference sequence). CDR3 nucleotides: TGTGCCAGCAGCTTGGGTAGGGCTAGCGGAAACTACGAGCAGTACTTC. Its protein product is CASSLGRASGNYEQYF.

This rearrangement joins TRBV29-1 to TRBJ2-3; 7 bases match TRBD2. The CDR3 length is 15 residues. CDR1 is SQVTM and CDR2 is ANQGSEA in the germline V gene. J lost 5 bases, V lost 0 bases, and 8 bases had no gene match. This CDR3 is CSVEDWAGVGDTQYF. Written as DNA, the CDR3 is TGCAGCGTTGAAGATTGGGCGGGAGTGGGAGATACGCAGTATTTT.

The CDR3 coding sequence is TGTGCCACCAGCAGAGGGTCCACAGGGCCGGAGGAGCAGTTCTTC. Encoded protein: CATSRGSTGPEEQFF. The chain recombines TRBV15 with TRBJ2-1; D may be TRBD1 (6 bases). Germline loops: CDR1 LNHNV, CDR2 YYDKDF (reference sequence). The CDR3 spans 15 residues. Trimming stripped 1 base from V and 10 bases from J, with 17 bases between.

DNA for the CDR3: TGTGCCAGCAGCGTAGAGGGACACTACTCCTACGAGCAGTACTTC. This sequence encodes CASSVEGHYSYEQYF. V is TRBV9 and J is TRBJ2-7, with a tentative D call TRBD1 (6 bases). Trimming shortened V by 0 bases and J by 0 bases, and 10 bases separated the two germline ends. CDR3 length: 15 residues. Germline lookup yields CDR1 SGDLS and CDR2 YYNGEE.

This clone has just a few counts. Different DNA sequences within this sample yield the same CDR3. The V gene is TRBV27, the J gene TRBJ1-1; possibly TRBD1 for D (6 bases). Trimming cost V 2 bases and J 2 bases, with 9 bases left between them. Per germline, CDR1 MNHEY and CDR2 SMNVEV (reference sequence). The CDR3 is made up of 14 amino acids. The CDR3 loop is CASSLNRVNTEAFF. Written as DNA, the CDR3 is TGTGCCAGCAGTTTAAACAGGGTTAACACTGAAGCTTTCTTT.